The sequence of this T cell receptor (beta chain) was determined in a study of shared clonotypes between healthy human individuals. Study-wide results and caveats: Represented diversity, genetic and exposure-history alike, was limited by few donors. Expectations were that clonotype sharing among donors would be affected by sequencing depth. Among the subsets, naive ones generally showed larger estimated richness than memory ones.

A note on this clone: No antigen is known for it.

CD45RO negativity and positive selection for CCR7 defined naive CD8 cells, a population that excluded terminally differentiated effector memory CD45RA+ cells. Approximately 210 ng DNA, tens of thousands of T cell genomes, went into each sorted-subset replicate PCR. Sequencing was performed with immunoSEQ multiplex PCR; in TCRdb, only in-frame clones are kept and a portion is missing. The sample has approximately 600,000 clones; approximately 95% are singletons. The sequencing input was naive CD8+ T cells sorted from blood. This clonotype was obtained from a woman aged 25 to 39 in good health.

The CDR3 nucleotides are TGTGCCAGCAGCTTAGCGTCGGTTCCAGGGGGCACTGAAGCTTTCTTT. Its translation: CASSLASVPGGTEAFF. V usage is TRBV7-9 and J usage is TRBJ1-1, with 7 bases lining up with TRBD1. Germline V gene lookup returns CDR1 SEHNR and CDR2 FQNEAQ (reference sequence). The CDR3 is 16 amino acids. Losses at the gene ends were 0 bases for V and 4 bases for J; bases not matched to a gene: 8.